A selection of T cell receptor beta chains follows, all from one sample in a study of cytomegalovirus exposure and HLA in healthy donors. TCRdb's copy holds only in-frame clones and misses some; the assay was immunoSEQ multiplex PCR. In the table there are some 140,000 clones, about 76% of which are singletons. Source material: PBMCs. These receptors were collected from a woman aged 40 to 55 in good health and CMV-seronegative. Both conserved end residues are part of each CDR3. D genes are given only for firm matches. Expanded clones are given a class, and other clones once, few, many or no size at all.

D: TRBD1; V: TRBV5-4; size: NA; J: TRBJ2-5; DNA: TGTGCCAGCAGCCAAGGGACAGGGATTTTAGAGACCCAGTACTTC; CDR3: CASSQGTGILETQYF
D: NA; V: TRBV5-5; size: NA; J: TRBJ1-1; DNA: TGTGCCAGCAGCTTGAATGAGGTGTCTTTCTTT; CDR3: CASSLNEVSFF
D: TRBD2; V: TRBV2; size: NA; J: TRBJ2-3; DNA: TGTGCCAGCGGGAGGGAGGCAGATACGCAGTATTTT; CDR3: CASGREADTQYF
D: TRBD2; V: TRBV7-2; size: NA; J: TRBJ2-7; DNA: TGTGCCAGCAATATAGCGGGGGGGCCAAAATACGAGCAGTACTTC; CDR3: CASNIAGGPKYEQYF
D: TRBD1; V: TRBV5-5; size: NA; J: TRBJ2-6; DNA: TGTGCCAGCAGCCCATACACAGGGGGCGGCGTGACTGGGGCCAACGTCCTGACTTTC; CDR3: CASSPYTGGGVTGANVLTF
D: NA; V: TRBV11-2; size: NA; J: TRBJ1-2; DNA: TGTGCCAGCAGCTCCACAGTGTATGGCTACACCTTC; CDR3: CASSSTVYGYTF
D: NA; V: TRBV6-5; size: NA; J: TRBJ1-2; DNA: TGTGCCAGCAGGGGGGGGTCGTGGCACTATGGCTACACCTTC; CDR3: CASRGGSWHYGYTF
D: TRBD1; V: TRBV29-1; size: NA; J: TRBJ2-2; DNA: TGCAGCGTTGAGCTAGGACAGGGTGGTCTCGCCGGGGAGCTGTTTTTT; CDR3: CSVELGQGGLAGELFF
D: TRBD1; V: TRBV9; size: once; J: TRBJ2-5; DNA: TGTGCCAGCAGCACCGGGACAGGGGGCGCTGAGACCCAGTACTTC; CDR3: CASSTGTGGAETQYF
D: NA; V: TRBV5-8; size: NA; J: TRBJ1-2; DNA: TGTGCCAGCAGCTTAACGGGAGGCCCCCATGGCTACACCTTC; CDR3: CASSLTGGPHGYTF
D: NA; V: TRBV7-2; size: NA; J: TRBJ2-2; DNA: TGTGCCAGCAGTCCCGGGGGGCAGAACACCGGGGAGCTGTTTTTT; CDR3: CASSPGGQNTGELFF
D: NA; V: TRBV5-1; size: NA; J: TRBJ2-1; DNA: TGCGCCAGCAGCTTCAGGGTTGGGGTAGGTGAGCAGTTCTTC; CDR3: CASSFRVGVGEQFF
D: NA; V: TRBV25-1; size: once; J: TRBJ2-2; DNA: TGTGCCAGCAGTGAATTAGTTGCTCGCGGGGAGCTGTTTTTT; CDR3: CASSELVARGELFF
D: NA; V: TRBV29-1; size: NA; J: TRBJ1-1; DNA: TGCAGCGTTGAAGTGGGACTAACAGCCGCTCGTGAAGCTTTCTTT; CDR3: CSVEVGLTAAREAFF
D: TRBD1; V: TRBV19; size: NA; J: TRBJ2-7; DNA: TGTGCCAGTAGTATGACAGGGGGATACTACGAGCAGTACTTC; CDR3: CASSMTGGYYEQYF
D: NA; V: TRBV2; size: NA; J: TRBJ1-2; DNA: TGTGCCAGCACTCGAGGAGGAGGCGTGGGTTTCTATGGCTACACCTTC; CDR3: CASTRGGGVGFYGYTF
D: NA; V: TRBV19; size: NA; J: TRBJ1-1; DNA: TGTGCCACCACGCCGGGGGATAAATTGCCCATGAACACTGAAGCTTTCTTT; CDR3: CATTPGDKLPMNTEAFF
D: NA; V: TRBV27; size: NA; J: TRBJ2-7; DNA: TGTGCCAGCAGTTCCCGGTGGGGGCAGGGTATAGGCTCCTACGAGCAGTACTTC; CDR3: CASSSRWGQGIGSYEQYF
D: NA; V: TRBV6-6; size: NA; J: TRBJ1-5; DNA: TGTGCCAGCCGGGAAAATCAGCCCCAGCATTTT; CDR3: CASRENQPQHF
D: TRBD2; V: TRBV7-6; size: few; J: TRBJ2-5; DNA: TGTGCCAGCAGCCCCATGAGGGGAGGGCTGAAAGAGACCCAGTACTTC; CDR3: CASSPMRGGLKETQYF
D: NA; V: TRBV11-2; size: NA; J: TRBJ2-1; DNA: TGTGCCAGCAGCCGTTACAATGAGCAGTTCTTC; CDR3: CASSRYNEQFF
D: TRBD1; V: TRBV9; size: NA; J: TRBJ1-2; DNA: TGTGCCAGCAGCGCCCGACAGGGAGGCTATGGCTACACCTTC; CDR3: CASSARQGGYGYTF
D: TRBD1; V: TRBV5-1; size: NA; J: TRBJ1-2; DNA: TGCGCCAGCAGCCGGACAGGGGACTATGGCTACACCTTC; CDR3: CASSRTGDYGYTF
D: NA; V: TRBV2; size: NA; J: TRBJ2-6; DNA: TGTGCCAGCAGACGCAGTGTCACTGGGGCCAACGTCCTGACTTTC; CDR3: CASRRSVTGANVLTF
D: NA; V: TRBV6-5; size: NA; J: TRBJ2-1; DNA: TGTGCCAGCAGTTACCAGGGCTCCTACAATGAGCAGTTCTTC; CDR3: CASSYQGSYNEQFF
D: TRBD1; V: TRBV27; size: NA; J: TRBJ1-4; DNA: TGTGCCAGCAGTCCGGGGACAGGGTACGAAAAACTGTTTTTT; CDR3: CASSPGTGYEKLFF
D: NA; V: TRBV6-1; size: NA; J: TRBJ2-2; DNA: TGTGCCAGCAGCGCCCGGGACTACACCGGGGAGCTGTTTTTT; CDR3: CASSARDYTGELFF
D: TRBD1; V: TRBV11-2; size: NA; J: TRBJ2-6; DNA: TGTGCCAGCAGCCCGGGACAGGGGTACTCTGGGGCCAACGTCCTGACTTTC; CDR3: CASSPGQGYSGANVLTF
D: NA; V: TRBV6-6; size: NA; J: TRBJ1-1; DNA: TGTGCCAGCAGTTACTCAGGGGTAGTCACTGAAGCTTTCTTT; CDR3: CASSYSGVVTEAFF
D: NA; V: TRBV7-6; size: NA; J: TRBJ2-7; DNA: TGTGCCAGCAGCTTTTGGGGGGAGTACGAGCAGTACTTC; CDR3: CASSFWGEYEQYF
D: TRBD1; V: TRBV19; size: NA; J: TRBJ2-7; DNA: TGTGCCAGTAGTGTCCGGGACAGGGGGATAGCCGAGCAGTACTTC; CDR3: CASSVRDRGIAEQYF
D: NA; V: TRBV7-6; size: NA; J: TRBJ1-5; DNA: TGTGCCAGCAGCCAAGACGACAGCCAGCCCCAGCATTTT; CDR3: CASSQDDSQPQHF
D: TRBD1; V: TRBV11-2; size: NA; J: TRBJ2-1; DNA: TGTGCCAGCAGTTCCCAATCCGGGACAGGGGCTAATGAGCAGTTCTTC; CDR3: CASSSQSGTGANEQFF
D: TRBD1; V: TRBV6-1; size: NA; J: TRBJ2-2; DNA: TGTGCCAGCGCGGGACAGGGGGCTGTCGGGGAGCTGTTTTTT; CDR3: CASAGQGAVGELFF
D: NA; V: TRBV21-1; size: few; J: TRBJ1-1; DNA: TGTGCCAGCAGCAAAGTCAAAGGCCAGGGGTGGACTGAAGCTTTCTTT; CDR3: CASSKVKGQGWTEAFF
D: TRBD1; V: TRBV2; size: NA; J: TRBJ2-2; DNA: TGTGCCAGCACCGGGACAGGGGTCACCGGGGAGCTGTTTTTT; CDR3: CASTGTGVTGELFF
D: TRBD1; V: TRBV6-5; size: NA; J: TRBJ1-1; DNA: TGTGCCAGCAGACAGGGGGGAGAGAACACTGAAGCTTTCTTT; CDR3: CASRQGGENTEAFF
D: TRBD1; V: TRBV10-3; size: NA; J: TRBJ1-5; DNA: TGTGCCACGACAGGGGGCTTGAATCAGCCCCAGCATTTT; CDR3: CATTGGLNQPQHF
D: TRBD2; V: TRBV5-4; size: NA; J: TRBJ2-1; DNA: TGTGCCAGCAGCACCGGGGGTAGCGGGGGTTACAATGAGCAGTTCTTC; CDR3: CASSTGGSGGYNEQFF
D: NA; V: TRBV6-5; size: once; J: TRBJ1-2; DNA: TGTGCCAGCAGAGAACAGGGAAAGGGGTGGAGGGGCTACACCTTC; CDR3: CASREQGKGWRGYTF
D: TRBD2; V: TRBV30; size: NA; J: TRBJ2-2; DNA: TGTGCCTGGAGTGTGGGTCGGACTAGCGGCACCGGGGAGCTGTTTTTT; CDR3: CAWSVGRTSGTGELFF
D: NA; V: TRBV6-5; size: NA; J: TRBJ1-2; DNA: TGTGCCAGCACCTCTTGGGGGCGCTATGGCTACACCTTC; CDR3: CASTSWGRYGYTF
D: TRBD2; V: TRBV6-5; size: NA; J: TRBJ2-7; DNA: TGTGCCAGCAGTTATACGGCTAGCGGGCCCTACGAGCAGTACTTC; CDR3: CASSYTASGPYEQYF
D: NA; V: TRBV14; size: NA; J: TRBJ2-3; DNA: TGTGCCAGCAGCCAAGTCGGTTTCTGGAGCACAGATACGCAGTATTTT; CDR3: CASSQVGFWSTDTQYF
D: TRBD1; V: TRBV7-9; size: NA; J: TRBJ2-2; DNA: TGTGCCAGCACCCTTAGGACAGGGCAAACCGGGGAGCTGTTTTTT; CDR3: CASTLRTGQTGELFF
D: NA; V: TRBV5-6; size: NA; J: TRBJ2-3; DNA: TGTGCCAGCAGCTTGGATGCGGGGACTCGCACAGATACGCAGTATTTT; CDR3: CASSLDAGTRTDTQYF
D: TRBD1; V: TRBV28; size: once; J: TRBJ2-6; DNA: TGTGCCAGCAGTTTGACAGGGTACCCTGGGGCCAACGTCCTGACTTTC; CDR3: CASSLTGYPGANVLTF
D: TRBD1; V: TRBV19; size: once; J: TRBJ2-2; DNA: TGTGCCAGCCGAAATCCGGACAGGAAGAACACCGGGGAGCTGTTTTTT; CDR3: CASRNPDRKNTGELFF
D: NA; V: TRBV30; size: NA; J: TRBJ1-2; DNA: TGTGCCTGGAGCCAGGTTGACTATGGCTACACCTTC; CDR3: CAWSQVDYGYTF
D: NA; V: TRBV5-6; size: NA; J: TRBJ1-6; DNA: TGTGCCAGCAGCTTGGGGCCCCAGGGTAGTAATTCACCCCTCCACTTT; CDR3: CASSLGPQGSNSPLHF
D: NA; V: TRBV28; size: NA; J: TRBJ2-6; DNA: TGTGCCAGCAGTTTACTAGGCTCTGGGGCCAACGTCCTGACTTTC; CDR3: CASSLLGSGANVLTF
D: NA; V: TRBV6-5; size: NA; J: TRBJ1-2; DNA: TGTGCCAGCAGTTATTTAGCTAACTATGGCTACACCTTC; CDR3: CASSYLANYGYTF
D: NA; V: TRBV4-2; size: NA; J: TRBJ2-7; DNA: TGTGCCAGCAGCCAAGGGGGAGGACTGGCCCCGGAGCAGTACTTC; CDR3: CASSQGGGLAPEQYF